This T cell receptor (beta chain) originates from a study of blood T cells in healthy people across ages. Then a second PCR, running roughly 6 to 11 cycles, was carried out with a sample-barcoded 5' primer and a J-beta primer mix. Tagging of each cDNA molecule was performed by a template-switch adaptor with 12 random nucleotides. Via MiXCR, TCRdb re-called the 5' RACE reads, giving one row per CDR3 protein. The data show 1.2 million to 1.5 million distinct CDR3 sequences, with approximately 42% seen just once and 7% to 9% held by the top ten. Each donor had roughly 10 milliliters of peripheral blood drawn. The germline V gene encodes CDR1 SEHNR and CDR2 FQNEAQ (reference sequence). Trimming took off 4 bases at V and 1 base at J, with 14 bases between the two ends. This CDR3 spans 17 amino acids. On this clonotype: Its antigen is as yet unknown.

General study results and limits: When set beside aged donors, long-lived donors presented more naive CD4+ cells and higher diversity.

This sequence joins TRBV7-9 and TRBJ1-6; perhaps TRBD1 as D (6 bases). The sequenced sample consisted of blood. The sequence came from a woman aged 18-29 years in good health. The CDR3 nucleotides read TGTGCCAGCAGCTCCTCACAGGGTCGATCCTATAATTCACCCCTCCACTTT. Its protein is CASSSSQGRSYNSPLHF.